The 16 T cell receptor beta chains below were found in one sample sequenced in a study of preoperative IRX-2 immunotherapy in early breast cancer. Stated treatment: preoperative locoregional IRX-2 cytokine immunotherapy. Assay used: immunoSEQ multiplex PCR; TCRdb lists only in-frame clones, some missing. Of about 28,000 clones in the sample, about 79% were seen once. The sample was collected from a patient treated with IRX-2 immunotherapy. The receptors come from a human donor with breast cancer.

The rearrangement joins TRBV28 to TRBJ2-7, with TRBD2 matching 7 bases. Germline CDR1 MDHEN, CDR2 SYDVKM. V was clipped by 3 bases and J by 5 bases; unmatched bases: 7. The CDR3 covers 14 residues. CDR3 protein: CASSLREGLHEQYF. CDR3 in DNA: TGTGCCAGCAGTTTGAGGGAGGGCCTCCACGAGCAGTACTTC.

The V and J genes are TRBV29-1 and TRBJ1-1; the match to TRBD1 covers 7 bases. The CDR3 spans 16 residues. Looked up from germline, CDR1 is SQVTM and CDR2 is ANQGSEA. Losses at the gene ends were 3 bases for V and 0 bases for J; bases not matched to a gene: 10. The CDR3 nucleotides are TGCAGCGTTGATGAATTAGGGGGCTCCGTGAACACTGAAGCTTTCTTT. It encodes CSVDELGGSVNTEAFF.

The CDR3, as DNA: TGTGCCAGCAGCCCTCCCGGGACTAGTGGCAACATTCAGTACTTC. This codes for CASSPPGTSGNIQYF. V usage is TRBV11-3 and J usage is TRBJ2-4, with 8 bases aligning to TRBD2. J was trimmed by 7 bases and V by 5 bases; bases with no gene match: 10. Germline-derived CDR1 and CDR2 are SGHNT and YENEEA. The CDR3 extends over 15 amino acids.

J is TRBJ2-1 and V is TRBV6-8, with TRBD2 matching 8 bases. Germline V lookup: CDR1 MNHGY, CDR2 SAAAGT. V dropped 10 bases and J dropped 4; count of bases not matched to a gene: 9. This CDR3 has 14 residues. The CDR3 DNA follows: TGTGCCATCAGCACTAGCGGAATATACAATGAGCAGTTCTTC. It is translated as CAISTSGIYNEQFF.

The chain joins TRBV11-3 to TRBJ2-4, with TRBD2 matching over 16 bases. The CDR3 covers 20 residues. Trimming at V came to 6 bases and at J to 3 bases, leaving 14 bases not matched to a gene. Germline values: CDR1 SGHNT, CDR2 YENEEA. The chain's CDR3 is CASRAHGGLAGGSVKNIQYF. The CDR3, as DNA: TGTGCCAGCAGAGCTCACGGGGGACTAGCGGGAGGGTCCGTCAAAAACATTCAGTACTTC.

This clone was seen once. The genes are TRBV19 and TRBJ2-7, with D tentatively TRBD1 (6 bases). Trimming left V 8 bases short and J 3 bases short, with 11 bases between. The CDR3 is made up of 12 amino acids. CDR1 is LNHDA and CDR2 is SQIVND in the germline V gene (reference sequence). CDR3 in DNA: TGTGCCAGTTACAGGGCTAGCTACGAGCAGTACTTC. It codes for CASYRASYEQYF.

The J gene is TRBJ2-2, the V gene TRBV15, with a possible D match to TRBD1 (6 bases). The V gene's germline CDR1 is LNHNV and CDR2 YYDKDF (reference sequence). There are 15 residues in the CDR3. Trimming took 1 base from V and 6 from J, leaving 12 bases between them. The CDR3 loop reads CATSRGPSGAGELFF. The CDR3, as DNA: TGTGCCACCAGCAGAGGTCCCTCAGGGGCCGGGGAGCTGTTTTTT.

The V gene is TRBV6-8, the J gene TRBJ2-7; the D is unclear. The CDR3 has 14 residues. Looked up from germline, CDR1 is MNHGY and CDR2 is SAAAGT. V dropped 4 bases and J dropped 5 bases, with 15 bases sitting between them. CDR3 residues: CASSSRPEYDEQYF. As DNA, the CDR3 is TGTGCCAGCAGTTCTCGACCCGAGTACGACGAGCAGTACTTC.

The chain uses TRBV7-6 and TRBJ1-5; maybe TRBD1 (5 bases). Germline V gene data show CDR1 as SGHVS and CDR2 as FNYEAQ. The V and J ends lost 1 base and 4 bases respectively, with 20 bases between them. The CDR3 is made up of 18 amino acids. The CDR3 is CASSLDGLTGRGNQPQHF. In DNA form, the CDR3 reads TGTGCCAGCAGCTTAGACGGGTTGACGGGACGGGGAAATCAGCCCCAGCATTTT.

The chain has TRBV6-1 and TRBJ1-5, with D uncertain. From germline, CDR1 is MNHNS and CDR2 SASEGT. The CDR3 spans 14 residues. The V gene lost 0 bases and the J gene lost 7 bases, with 10 bases spanning the gap. The CDR3 loop reads CASSEAPREQPQHF. The CDR3 DNA follows: TGTGCCAGCAGTGAAGCCCCACGGGAACAGCCCCAGCATTTT.

The chain has TRBV9 and TRBJ2-7, with 9 bases matching TRBD2. Germline-derived CDR1 and CDR2 are SGDLS and YYNGEE. Trimming at V came to 6 bases and at J to 3 bases, leaving 10 bases not matched to a gene. This CDR3 comprises 15 residues. CDR3 loop: CASNLIAGDSYEQYF. In nucleotides, the CDR3 is TGTGCCAGCAACCTAATAGCGGGAGATAGCTACGAGCAGTACTTC.

This clone was observed a handful of times. The rearrangement uses TRBV1 and TRBJ2-5; TRBD2, the table's D call, was not compared with the DNA. TRBV1 is listed as a pseudogene. The CDR3 has 17 amino acids. The CDR3 sequence: CASSHGSGREVSETQYF. DNA of the CDR3: TGCGCCAGCAGCCATGGGTCCGGGCGGGAGGTCTCTGAGACCCAGTACTTC.

This chain uses TRBV6-8 with TRBJ2-7; D is possibly TRBD2 (5 bases). The CDR3 runs to 14 residues. The germline V gene has CDR1 MNHGY and CDR2 SAAAGT. Trimming took off 7 bases at V and 0 bases at J, with 13 bases between the two ends. The CDR3 is CASNPLGSSYEQYF. CDR3 coding DNA: TGTGCCAGCAACCCGTTGGGGAGCTCCTACGAGCAGTACTTC.

The chain joins TRBV7-1 to TRBJ1-2; D call uncertain. TRBV7-1 is flagged as an ORF with uncertain function. V was trimmed by 5 bases and J by 2 bases, leaving 9 bases between them. The CDR3 spans 13 residues. Written as DNA, the CDR3 is TGTGCCAGCAGCCCCGTGGTGAACTATGGCTACACCTTC. This codes for CASSPVVNYGYTF.

On this clone: Compared with germline, one end of the junction differs, possibly owing to a read error. The V gene is TRBV6-8, the J gene TRBJ2-2; no clear D. CDR1 is MNHGY, CDR2 SAAAGT, per germline. The CDR3 sequence is 13 residues long. CDR3 in DNA: TGTGTCAGCAGGCACAGTTTGACCGGGGAGCTGTTTTTT. This sequence encodes CVSRHSLTGELFF.

In this sample, this clone turned up once. This chain uses TRBV28 with TRBJ1-5; 7 bases match TRBD1. CDR1 is MDHEN and CDR2 is SYDVKM in the germline V gene. The junction had 10 bases not matched to a gene; V was cut back by 8 bases and J by 3 bases. The CDR3 runs 15 residues. Here the CDR3 DNA reads TGTGCCAGCCTACGAGACAGGGCAGTCAATCAGCCCCAGCATTTT. Residues: CASLRDRAVNQPQHF. Full variable domain (outside the CDR3, taken from reference TRBV28 and TRBJ1-5): DVKVTQSSRYLVKRTGEKVFLECVQDMDHENMFWYRQDPGLGLRLIYFSYDVKMKEKGDIPEGYSVSREKKERFSLILESASTNQTSMYLCASLRDRAVNQPQHFGDGTRLSIL.